A selection of T cell receptor beta chains follows, all from one sample in a study of CD8+CD57+ T cells in acquired aplastic anemia. TCRdb redid the calling of the reads with MiXCR, one entry per CDR3 protein. This sample carries about 160,000 distinct CDR3 sequences, more than 45% of them seen once, and the ten largest clones take roughly 3.2%. Sequenced material: sorted CD4+, CD8+, or CD8+CD57+ T cells (not recorded which) from PBMCs. These receptors originate from a human donor with aplastic anemia. CDR3s include the opening cysteine and the closing phenylalanine or tryptophan. Each record gives: CDR3 protein, CDR3 DNA, J gene, D gene, clone size, V gene. A D gene is named only where the DNA matches it firmly. The listing skips clone size in some rows; elsewhere it reads once, few, many or a size class.

CDR3: CSARGTGSPETQYF
DNA: TGCAGTGCAAGAGGGACAGGGAGTCCAGAGACCCAGTACTTC
J: TRBJ2-5
D: TRBD1
size: -
V: TRBV20-1

CDR3: CASTLDRQSNNSPLHF
DNA: TGTGCCAGCACCCTGGACAGGCAAAGTAATAATTCACCCCTCCACTTT
J: TRBJ1-6
D: TRBD1
size: many
V: TRBV6-1

CDR3: CASSTTNHRGDSGYTF
DNA: TGTGCCAGCAGCACCACGAATCACAGGGGAGATTCTGGCTACACCTTC
J: TRBJ1-2
D: TRBD1
size: -
V: TRBV3-1

CDR3: CASSPQLGYGYTF
DNA: TGTGCCAGCAGTCCACAGTTAGGGTATGGCTACACCTTC
J: TRBJ1-2
D: -
size: many
V: TRBV6-1

CDR3: CATSKGLAPHNEQFF
DNA: TGTGCCACCAGTAAGGGACTAGCGCCACACAATGAGCAGTTCTTC
J: TRBJ2-1
D: TRBD2
size: once
V: TRBV24-1

CDR3: CASGQVVTPNTEAFF
DNA: TGCGCCAGCGGCCAAGTTGTGACCCCGAACACTGAAGCTTTCTTT
J: TRBJ1-1
D: -
size: -
V: TRBV4-1

CDR3: CATSGDMKLGSPLHF
DNA: TGTGCCACCAGCGGAGACATGAAATTAGGTTCACCCCTCCACTTT
J: TRBJ1-6
D: -
size: -
V: TRBV15

CDR3: CASSLYGADYGYTF
DNA: TGTGCCAGCAGCTTGTATGGGGCGGACTATGGCTACACCTTC
J: TRBJ1-2
D: -
size: -
V: TRBV11-3

CDR3: CATSEAGPTSYNEQYF
DNA: TGTGCCACCAGTGAGGCAGGACCTACGTCCTACAATGAGCAGTATTTT
J: TRBJ2-3
D: -
size: -
V: TRBV10-3

CDR3: CASISKGNTEAFF
DNA: TGTGCCAGCATTTCAAAGGGGAACACTGAAGCTTTCTTT
J: TRBJ1-1
D: -
size: many
V: TRBV6-1

CDR3: CAITPGQGSNEQYF
DNA: TGTGCCATCACACCCGGACAGGGGTCGAACGAGCAGTACTTC
J: TRBJ2-7
D: TRBD1
size: few
V: TRBV10-3